This TCR beta chain comes out of a study of CD8 T cells in Susac syndrome. The V and J ends lost 3 bases and 5 bases respectively, with 14 bases between them. The CDR3 consists of 15 residues. Reverse transcription used about 0.5 to 1 ug RNA and random hexamers. TCRdb re-called the immunoSEQ multiplex PCR reads through MiXCR, storing one row per CDR3 protein. The data hold about 300,000 distinct CDR3 sequences, with over 75% observed a single time. The source is a human donor with multiple sclerosis. V gene TRBV12-3 or TRBV12-4 combines with J gene TRBJ1-5, with D tentatively TRBD1 (5 bases). What was sequenced was CD8+ T cells from PBMCs. The CDR3 is CASSLGRSGYQPQHF. DNA for the CDR3: TGTGCCAGCAGTTTGGGGCGATCGGGGTATCAGCCCCAGCATTTT.